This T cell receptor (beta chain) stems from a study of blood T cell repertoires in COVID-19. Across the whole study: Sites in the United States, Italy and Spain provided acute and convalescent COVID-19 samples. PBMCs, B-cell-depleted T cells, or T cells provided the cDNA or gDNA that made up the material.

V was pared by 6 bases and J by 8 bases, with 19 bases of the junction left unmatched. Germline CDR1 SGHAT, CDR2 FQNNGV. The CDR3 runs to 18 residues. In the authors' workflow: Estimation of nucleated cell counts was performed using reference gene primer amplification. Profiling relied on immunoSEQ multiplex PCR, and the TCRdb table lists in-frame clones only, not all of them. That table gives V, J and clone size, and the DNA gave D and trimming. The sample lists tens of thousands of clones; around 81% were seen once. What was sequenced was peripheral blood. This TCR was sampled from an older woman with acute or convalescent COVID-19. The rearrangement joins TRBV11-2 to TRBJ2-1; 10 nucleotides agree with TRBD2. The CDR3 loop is CASRPTLGAGGVLDEQFF. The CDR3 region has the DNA TGTGCCAGCAGACCCACCCTCGGAGCGGGGGGGGTCCTAGATGAGCAGTTCTTC.